Sequencing of this T cell receptor beta chain was carried out in a study of vaccination effects on CD4 cells after COVID-19. This clone was recorded only once. Its antigen is currently unknown. Study-wide findings and caveats: Cross-reaction with common cold coronaviruses was seen in only 1 of 255 vaccine-induced clones from healthy vaccinees.

Produced via immunoSEQ multiplex PCR; TCRdb's table is partial and in-frame only. The data show about 30,000 clones, 65% seen once. CD4+ T cells were isolated after less than 13 days of culture. Germline CDR1 reads LGHDT; CDR2 reads YNNKEL (reference sequence). The CDR3 spans 14 residues. With 5 bases removed from V and 1 base from J, the gap between germline ends came to 9 bases. The sequencing here drew on CD4+ T cells from PBMCs cultured without peptide, taken before COVID-19 vaccination. The sequence derives from a human donor who received a COVID-19 vaccine. This chain links TRBV3-1 (or the pseudogene TRBV3-2) with TRBJ1-3, with TRBD1 as a possible D gene (6 bases). CDR3 DNA sequence: TGTGCCAGCAGCGCAGGGGAGTCTGGAAACACCATATATTTT. This translates into CASSAGESGNTIYF.